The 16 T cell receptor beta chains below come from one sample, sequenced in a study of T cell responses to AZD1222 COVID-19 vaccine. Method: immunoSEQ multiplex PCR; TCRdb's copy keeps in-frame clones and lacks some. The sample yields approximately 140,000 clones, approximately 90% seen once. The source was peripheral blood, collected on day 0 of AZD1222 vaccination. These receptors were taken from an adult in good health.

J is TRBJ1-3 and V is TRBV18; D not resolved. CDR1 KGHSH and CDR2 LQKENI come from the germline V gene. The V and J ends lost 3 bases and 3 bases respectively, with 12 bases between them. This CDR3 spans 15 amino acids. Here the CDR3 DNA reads TGTGCCAGCTCACCGGCCGGGTCAGGTGGAAACACCATATATTTT. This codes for CASSPAGSGGNTIYF.

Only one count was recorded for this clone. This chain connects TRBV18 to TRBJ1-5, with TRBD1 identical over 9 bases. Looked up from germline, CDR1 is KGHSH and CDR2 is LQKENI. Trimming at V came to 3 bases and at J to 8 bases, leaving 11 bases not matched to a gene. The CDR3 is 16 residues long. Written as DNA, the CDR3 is TGTGCCAGCTCACCCGGGACAGGGACGGGTCAGGAGCCCCAGCATTTT. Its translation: CASSPGTGTGQEPQHF.

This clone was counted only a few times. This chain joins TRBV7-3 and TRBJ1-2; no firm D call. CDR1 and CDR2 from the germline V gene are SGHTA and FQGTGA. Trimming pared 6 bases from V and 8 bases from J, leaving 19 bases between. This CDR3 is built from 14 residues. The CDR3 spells CASSPAEAAWGYTF. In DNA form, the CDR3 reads TGTGCCAGCAGTCCCGCCGAAGCCGCGTGGGGCTACACCTTC.

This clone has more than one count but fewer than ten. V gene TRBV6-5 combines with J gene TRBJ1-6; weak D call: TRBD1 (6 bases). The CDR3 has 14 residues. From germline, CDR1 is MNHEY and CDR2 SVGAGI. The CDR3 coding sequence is TGTGCTGGAGGGGGACGTTCCTATAATTCACCCCTCCACTTT. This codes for CAGGGRSYNSPLHF.

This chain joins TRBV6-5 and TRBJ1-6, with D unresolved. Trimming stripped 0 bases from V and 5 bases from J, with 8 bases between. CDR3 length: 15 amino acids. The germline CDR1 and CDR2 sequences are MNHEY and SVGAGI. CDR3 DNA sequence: TGTGCCAGCAGTTACTCGTTCAGGAATAATTCACCCCTCCACTTT. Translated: CASSYSFRNNSPLHF.

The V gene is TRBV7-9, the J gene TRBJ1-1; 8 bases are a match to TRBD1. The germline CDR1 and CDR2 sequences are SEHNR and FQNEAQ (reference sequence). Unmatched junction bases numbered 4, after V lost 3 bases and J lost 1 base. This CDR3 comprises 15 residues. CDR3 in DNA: TGTGCCAGCAGCTTTGCCGGACAGGGGAACACTGAAGCTTTCTTT. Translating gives CASSFAGQGNTEAFF.

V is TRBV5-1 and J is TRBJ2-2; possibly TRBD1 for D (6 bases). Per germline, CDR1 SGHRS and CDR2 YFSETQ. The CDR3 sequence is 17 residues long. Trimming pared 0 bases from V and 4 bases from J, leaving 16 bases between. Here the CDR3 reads CASSLDPEGVSTGELFF. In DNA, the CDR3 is TGCGCCAGCAGCTTGGATCCCGAGGGGGTTAGCACCGGGGAGCTGTTTTTT.

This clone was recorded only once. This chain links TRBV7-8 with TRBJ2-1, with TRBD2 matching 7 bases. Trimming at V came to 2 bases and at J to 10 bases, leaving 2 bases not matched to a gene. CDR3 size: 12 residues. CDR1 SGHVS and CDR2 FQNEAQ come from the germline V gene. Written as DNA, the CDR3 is TGTGCCAGCAGCTTAAACGGGAGGGAGCAGTTCTTC. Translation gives CASSLNGREQFF.

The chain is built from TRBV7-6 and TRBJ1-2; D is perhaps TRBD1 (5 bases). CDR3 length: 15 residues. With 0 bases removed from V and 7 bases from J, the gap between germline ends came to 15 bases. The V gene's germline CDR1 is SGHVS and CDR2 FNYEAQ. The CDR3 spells CASSLALGQVGGYTF. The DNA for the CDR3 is TGTGCCAGCAGCTTAGCGCTGGGGCAGGTTGGTGGCTACACCTTC.

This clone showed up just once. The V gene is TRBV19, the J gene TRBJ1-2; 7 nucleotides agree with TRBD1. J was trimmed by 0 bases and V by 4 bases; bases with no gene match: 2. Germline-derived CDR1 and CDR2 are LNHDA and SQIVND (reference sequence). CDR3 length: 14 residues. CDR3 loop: CASSKGTANYGYTF. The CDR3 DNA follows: TGTGCCAGTAGTAAGGGGACAGCTAACTATGGCTACACCTTC. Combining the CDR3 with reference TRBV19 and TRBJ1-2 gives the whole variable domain DGGITQSPKYLFRKEGQNVTLSCEQNLNHDAMYWYRQDPGQGLRLIYYSQIVNDFQKGDIAEGYSVSREKKESFPLTVTSAQKNPTAFYLCASSKGTANYGYTFGSGTRLTVV.

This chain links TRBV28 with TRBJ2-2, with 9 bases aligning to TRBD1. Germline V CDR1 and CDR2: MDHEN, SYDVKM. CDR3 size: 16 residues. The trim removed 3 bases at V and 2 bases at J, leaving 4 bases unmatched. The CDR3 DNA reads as TGTGCCAGCAGTTTTCCGGACAGGGGTAACACCGGGGAGCTGTTTTTT. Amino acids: CASSFPDRGNTGELFF. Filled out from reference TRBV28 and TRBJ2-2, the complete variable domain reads DVKVTQSSRYLVKRTGEKVFLECVQDMDHENMFWYRQDPGLGLRLIYFSYDVKMKEKGDIPEGYSVSREKKERFSLILESASTNQTSMYLCASSFPDRGNTGELFFGEGSRLTVL.

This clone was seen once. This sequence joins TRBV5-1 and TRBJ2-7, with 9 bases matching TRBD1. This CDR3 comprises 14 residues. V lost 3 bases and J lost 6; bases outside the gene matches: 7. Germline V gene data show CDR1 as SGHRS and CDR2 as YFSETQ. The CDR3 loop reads CASSSGTGLSEQYF. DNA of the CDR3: TGCGCCAGCAGCTCAGGGACAGGGTTGAGCGAGCAGTACTTC.

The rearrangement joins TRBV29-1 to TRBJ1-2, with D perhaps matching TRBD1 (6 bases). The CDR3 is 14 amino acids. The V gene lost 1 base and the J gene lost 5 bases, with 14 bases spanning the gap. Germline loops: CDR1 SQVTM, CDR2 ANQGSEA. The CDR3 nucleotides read TGCAGCGTTGAAGTGGAGCAGGGGCGGTATGGCTACACCTTC. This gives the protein CSVEVEQGRYGYTF.

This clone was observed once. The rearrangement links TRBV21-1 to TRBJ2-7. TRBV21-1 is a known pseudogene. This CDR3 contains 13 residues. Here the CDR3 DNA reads TGTGCCAGCAGCAAAGGGGTGGGCTACGAGCAGTACTTC. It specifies CASSKGVGYEQYF.

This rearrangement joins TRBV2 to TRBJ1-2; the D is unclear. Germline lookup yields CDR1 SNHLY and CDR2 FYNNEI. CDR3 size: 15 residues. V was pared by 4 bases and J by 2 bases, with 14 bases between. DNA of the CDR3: TGTGCCAGCAGTGCAGGAGAGGGCAGGAACTATGGCTACACCTTC. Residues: CASSAGEGRNYGYTF.

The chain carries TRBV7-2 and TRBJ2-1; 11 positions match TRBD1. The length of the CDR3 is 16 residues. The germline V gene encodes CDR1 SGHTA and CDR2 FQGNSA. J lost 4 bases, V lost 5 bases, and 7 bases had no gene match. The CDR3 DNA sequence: TGTGCCAGCAGCACTGGACAGGGGGCTACATACAATGAGCAGTTCTTC. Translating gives CASSTGQGATYNEQFF. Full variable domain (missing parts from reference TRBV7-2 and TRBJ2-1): GAGVSQSPSNKVTEKGKDVELRCDPISGHTALYWYRQSLGQGLEFLIYFQGNSAPDKSGLPSDRFSAERTGGSVSTLTIQRTQQEDSAVYLCASSTGQGATYNEQFFGPGTRLTVL.